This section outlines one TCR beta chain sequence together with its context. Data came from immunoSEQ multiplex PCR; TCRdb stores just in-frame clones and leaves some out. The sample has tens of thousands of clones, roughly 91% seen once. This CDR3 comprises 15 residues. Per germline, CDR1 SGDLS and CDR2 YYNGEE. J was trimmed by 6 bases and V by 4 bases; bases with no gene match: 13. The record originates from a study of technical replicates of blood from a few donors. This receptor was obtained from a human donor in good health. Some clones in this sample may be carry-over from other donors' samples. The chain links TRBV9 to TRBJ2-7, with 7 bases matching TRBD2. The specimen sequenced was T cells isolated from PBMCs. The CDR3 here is CASSPEVGGPGEQYF. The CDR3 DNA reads TGTGCCAGCAGCCCGGAGGTGGGAGGGCCGGGCGAGCAGTACTTC.